Following are 26 T cell receptor beta chains from one sample sequenced in a study of CD8+ T cells in alopecia areata. Regarding treatment: oral pan-JAK inhibitor, 5-10 mg twice daily. After isolation, RNA underwent reverse transcription to generate cDNA as the sequencing template. Assay: immunoSEQ multiplex PCR; the TCRdb copy retains only in-frame clones and omits some. The data hold a few hundred thousand clones, with approximately 57% observed a single time. The starting material was CD4+ T cells sorted from blood, obtained at week 4, from a patient treated with tofacitinib. The receptors originated from a human donor with alopecia areata.

The chain employs TRBV6-6 and TRBJ1-2, with D possibly being TRBD1 (5 bases). CDR1 and CDR2 (germline): MNHNY, SVGAGI (reference sequence). This CDR3 contains 12 residues. V lost 5 bases, J lost 5 bases, and 9 bases lay in between. The CDR3 nucleotides are TGTGCCAGCAGTGGGACTCTATATGGCTACACCTTC. It encodes CASSGTLYGYTF.

This clone was counted only a few times. This chain joins TRBV2 and TRBJ1-5, with TRBD1 as a possible D gene (6 bases). Trimming took 0 bases from V and 2 from J, leaving 14 bases between them. Germline V gene data show CDR1 as SNHLY and CDR2 as FYNNEI. The CDR3 contains 17 residues. Here the CDR3 reads CASSEAAGGRGNQPQHF. The DNA of the CDR3 is TGTGCCAGCAGTGAAGCGGCGGGGGGCCGGGGCAATCAGCCCCAGCATTTT.

The chain joins TRBV29-1 to TRBJ2-1; 7 positions agree with TRBD1. The CDR3 runs 13 residues. Per the germline V gene, CDR1 is SQVTM and CDR2 is ANQGSEA. V dropped 5 bases and J dropped 10; count of bases not matched to a gene: 11. In DNA form, the CDR3 reads TGCAGCGTTCGGGACAGCCCCTTAGAGGAGCAGTTCTTC. It translates to CSVRDSPLEEQFF.

J is TRBJ1-1 and V is TRBV29-1; no reliable D call. Germline V gives CDR1 SQVTM, CDR2 ANQGSEA. V dropped 1 base and J dropped 7 bases, with 10 bases sitting between them. This CDR3 has 12 amino acids. The CDR3: CSVEVGRHEAFF. The CDR3 DNA reads as TGCAGCGTTGAAGTTGGCAGACATGAAGCTTTCTTT.

This clone was counted ten times or more. V is TRBV4-1 and J is TRBJ1-1; maybe TRBD1 (5 bases). The CDR3 sequence is 15 residues long. CDR1 and CDR2 from the germline V gene are MGHRA and YSYEKL. V was trimmed by 6 bases and J by 0 bases, leaving 14 bases between them. CDR3 residues: CASRPGDVLNTEAFF. Written as DNA, the CDR3 is TGCGCCAGCAGACCCGGGGACGTACTGAACACTGAAGCTTTCTTT.

This chain joins TRBV2 and TRBJ1-2; tentatively, D is TRBD1 (6 bases). Trimming cost V 7 bases and J 1 base, with 10 bases left between them. The CDR3 sequence is 13 residues long. Germline CDR1 is SNHLY and CDR2 is FYNNEI. The CDR3 nucleotides are TGTGCCAGCAAGAGGGGGGATAACTATGGCTACACCTTC. It specifies CASKRGDNYGYTF.

The V gene is TRBV11-2, the J gene TRBJ2-7; TRBD2 matches 9 bases. V lost 5 bases and J lost 2; bases outside the gene matches: 7. The CDR3 is made up of 15 amino acids. Looked up from germline, CDR1 is SGHAT and CDR2 is FQNNGV. The CDR3 nucleotides read TGTGCCAGCAGCCCCCGGGCGGGGGGGCCCTACGAGCAGTACTTC. Amino acids: CASSPRAGGPYEQYF.

This clone occurred a few times. J is TRBJ2-7 and V is TRBV2; D ambiguous. The CDR3 sequence is 12 residues long. The germline CDR1 and CDR2 sequences are SNHLY and FYNNEI. Trimming stripped 6 bases from V and 7 bases from J, with 13 bases between. The CDR3, as DNA: TGTGCCAGCAGGGCAGACCTTGGGGAGCAGTACTTC. It is translated as CASRADLGEQYF.

Here the CDR3 DNA reads TGCAGCGTTCGTCTACAGGGTAGCGGGGCCAACGTCCTGACTTTC. It is translated as CSVRLQGSGANVLTF. The chain couples TRBV29-1 to TRBJ2-6, with a possible D match to TRBD1 (6 bases). The V and J ends lost 5 bases and 4 bases respectively, with 15 bases between them. The CDR3 covers 15 residues. CDR1 is SQVTM and CDR2 is ANQGSEA in the germline V gene.

The chain employs TRBV30 and TRBJ2-1, with TRBD2 identical over 12 bases. The CDR3 length is 13 residues. The V segment lost 7 bases and the J segment 8 bases; nucleotides outside the gene matches: 6. From germline, CDR1 is GTSNPN and CDR2 SVGIG (reference sequence). The CDR3 region is CASTSGGRHEQFF. The DNA of the CDR3 is TGTGCCTCGACTAGCGGGGGTCGGCATGAGCAGTTCTTC. The whole variable domain, filled in from reference TRBV30 and TRBJ2-1, reads SQTIHQWPATLVQPVGSPLSLECTVEGTSNPNLYWYRQAAGRGLQLLFYSVGIGQISSEVPQNLSASRPQDRQFILSSKKLLLSDSGFYLCASTSGGRHEQFFGPGTRLTVL.

The chain employs TRBV29-1 and TRBJ2-2; 7 nucleotides line up with TRBD2. CDR3 length: 15 residues. Germline CDR1 and CDR2: SQVTM and ANQGSEA. J lost 4 bases, V lost 7 bases, and 12 bases had no gene match. The CDR3 is CSAQPGLPSTGELFF. The CDR3, as DNA: TGCAGCGCCCAACCGGGACTACCTTCCACCGGGGAGCTGTTTTTT.

This clone was counted between two and nine times. The chain recombines TRBV7-2 with TRBJ2-5; D not resolved. Trimming removed 4 bases from V and 5 bases from J, with 8 bases in between. The germline V gene has CDR1 SGHTA and CDR2 FQGNSA. The CDR3 runs 12 residues. CDR3 DNA sequence: TGTGCCAGCAGCTCAGTTTGGGAGACCCAGTACTTC. It translates to CASSSVWETQYF.

In regard to this clone: One end of the junction varies from germline; a read error may be responsible. Other DNA sequences in this specimen translate into the identical CDR3. V usage is TRBV5-1 and J usage is TRBJ2-7, with 9 bases lining up with TRBD1. In germline, CDR1 is SGHRS, CDR2 YFSETQ. CDR3 length: 13 amino acids. CDR3 amino acids: CASSGGTGRGEYF. The CDR3 region has the DNA TGTGCCAGCAGCGGCGGGACAGGGAGAGGGGAGTACTTC.

V usage is TRBV2 and J usage is TRBJ2-3, with 12 bases identical to TRBD2. This CDR3 is 15 amino acids long. Trimming took 7 bases from V and 5 from J; bases not matched to a gene: 7. CDR1 SNHLY and CDR2 FYNNEI come from the germline V gene. CDR3 DNA sequence: TGTGCCAGCAACCCTAGCGGGAGGGCGATAGATACGCAGTATTTT. Translated: CASNPSGRAIDTQYF.

This clone has only a few counts. The genes are TRBV20-1 and TRBJ2-3, with D hard to call. CDR3 size: 10 residues. CDR1 and CDR2 (germline): DFQATT, SNEGSKA (reference sequence). V lost 4 bases and J lost 6, with 5 bases in between. The CDR3 sequence is CSAMVDTQYF. In DNA form, the CDR3 reads TGCAGTGCTATGGTCGATACGCAGTATTTT.

The chain carries TRBV7-9 and TRBJ1-6; D call uncertain. From germline, CDR1 is SEHNR and CDR2 FQNEAQ (reference sequence). Trimming removed 1 base at V and 9 bases at J, with 10 bases between. The CDR3 runs 14 residues. CDR3 bases: TGTGCCAGCAGCTTAGGTCCCCTCCGTTCACCCCTCCACTTT. It translates to CASSLGPLRSPLHF.

This clone was seen only a few times. The gene calls are TRBV29-1 and TRBJ2-5; D uncertain. Germline loops: CDR1 SQVTM, CDR2 ANQGSEA. V was trimmed by 6 bases and J by 0 bases, leaving 11 bases between them. This CDR3 region has 13 residues. This chain's CDR3 is CSVSQSYQETQYF. In nucleotides, the CDR3 is TGCAGCGTGTCCCAGTCGTACCAAGAGACCCAGTACTTC.

Here the CDR3 DNA reads TGCAGCGCCGGACTAGCGGGGGGAACCGAGCAGTACTTC. This translates into CSAGLAGGTEQYF. This chain joins TRBV29-1 and TRBJ2-7; 14 nucleotides line up with TRBD2. Trimming took 7 bases from V and 6 from J; bases not matched to a gene: 5. The V gene's germline CDR1 is SQVTM and CDR2 ANQGSEA. CDR3 size: 13 residues.

This chain links TRBV19 with TRBJ2-1, with D uncertain. V was cut by 4 bases and J by 3 bases, with 16 bases left in between. The CDR3 loop spans 16 amino acids. Germline V gene lookup returns CDR1 LNHDA and CDR2 SQIVND (reference sequence). In DNA, the CDR3 is TGTGCCAGTAGTACCCGGGCAGAACTTCGCTACAATGAGCAGTTCTTC. Translating gives CASSTRAELRYNEQFF.

This rearrangement joins TRBV30 to TRBJ2-1; D not certain. The V end was cut by 2 bases, the J end by 7 bases, with 6 bases between. The CDR3 runs 11 residues. The germline gives CDR1 GTSNPN, CDR2 SVGIG (reference sequence). The CDR3 region is CAWSKTNEQFF. CDR3 DNA sequence: TGTGCCTGGAGTAAGACGAATGAGCAGTTCTTC.

This clone was counted many times. The chain combines TRBV12-5 with TRBJ2-3; 8 bases are shared with TRBD2. The CDR3 covers 14 residues. Germline trimming cut 6 bases from V and 4 bases from J; bases unmatched to any gene: 6. The V gene's germline CDR1 is LGHNT and CDR2 FRNRAP. This chain's CDR3 is CASGTGGWPDTQYF. CDR3 DNA: TGTGCTAGTGGAACGGGGGGGTGGCCAGATACGCAGTATTTT. Complete variable domain (other parts from reference TRBV12-5 and TRBJ2-3): DARVTQTPRHKVTEMGQEVTMRCQPILGHNTVFWYRQTMMQGLELLAYFRNRAPLDDSGMPKDRFSAEMPDATLATLKIQPSEPRDSAVYFCASGTGGWPDTQYFGPGTRLTVL.

The chain links TRBV30 to TRBJ1-1; maybe TRBD1 (6 bases). The CDR3 is 16 amino acids. Looked up from germline, CDR1 is GTSNPN and CDR2 is SVGIG (reference sequence). V lost 2 bases and J 0 bases, leaving 16 bases between the germline ends. The CDR3 here is CAWSFGRGVLNTEAFF. The CDR3, as DNA: TGTGCCTGGAGTTTTGGGAGGGGGGTCCTGAACACTGAAGCTTTCTTT.

This chain connects TRBV27 to TRBJ2-1; 10 positions agree with TRBD2. The ends lost 3 bases at V and 7 bases at J; junction bases unmatched: 6. The CDR3 has 15 amino acids. The germline CDR1 and CDR2 sequences are MNHEY and SMNVEV (reference sequence). DNA of the CDR3: TGTGCCAGCAGTTTTTCAGCGGGGGGGAAGAATGAGCAGTTCTTC. Protein: CASSFSAGGKNEQFF.

This chain uses TRBV7-2 with TRBJ2-5; 10 bases line up with TRBD2. The germline V gene encodes CDR1 SGHTA and CDR2 FQGNSA. The CDR3 runs to 16 residues. The ends lost 4 bases at V and 2 bases at J; junction bases unmatched: 7. CDR3 sequence reads: CASSSDTSGVQETQYF. The CDR3 DNA reads TGTGCCAGCAGCTCAGACACTAGCGGGGTACAAGAGACCCAGTACTTC.

The chain combines TRBV29-1 with TRBJ1-4; no definite D call. The length of the CDR3 is 12 residues. Trimming took 0 bases from V and 8 from J, leaving 7 bases between them. Germline V gene sequence: CDR1 SQVTM, CDR2 ANQGSEA. CDR3 sequence reads: CSVEDFDEKLFF. The CDR3 DNA reads as TGCAGCGTTGAAGATTTTGACGAAAAACTGTTTTTT.

V is TRBV30 and J is TRBJ1-2; the D is unclear. The CDR3 contains 12 residues. Trimming removed 3 bases at V and 7 bases at J, with 12 bases between. Looked up from germline, CDR1 is GTSNPN and CDR2 is SVGIG (reference sequence). The CDR3 sequence is CAWRKGFGGYTF. The CDR3 DNA sequence: TGTGCCTGGAGGAAAGGCTTTGGTGGCTACACCTTC.